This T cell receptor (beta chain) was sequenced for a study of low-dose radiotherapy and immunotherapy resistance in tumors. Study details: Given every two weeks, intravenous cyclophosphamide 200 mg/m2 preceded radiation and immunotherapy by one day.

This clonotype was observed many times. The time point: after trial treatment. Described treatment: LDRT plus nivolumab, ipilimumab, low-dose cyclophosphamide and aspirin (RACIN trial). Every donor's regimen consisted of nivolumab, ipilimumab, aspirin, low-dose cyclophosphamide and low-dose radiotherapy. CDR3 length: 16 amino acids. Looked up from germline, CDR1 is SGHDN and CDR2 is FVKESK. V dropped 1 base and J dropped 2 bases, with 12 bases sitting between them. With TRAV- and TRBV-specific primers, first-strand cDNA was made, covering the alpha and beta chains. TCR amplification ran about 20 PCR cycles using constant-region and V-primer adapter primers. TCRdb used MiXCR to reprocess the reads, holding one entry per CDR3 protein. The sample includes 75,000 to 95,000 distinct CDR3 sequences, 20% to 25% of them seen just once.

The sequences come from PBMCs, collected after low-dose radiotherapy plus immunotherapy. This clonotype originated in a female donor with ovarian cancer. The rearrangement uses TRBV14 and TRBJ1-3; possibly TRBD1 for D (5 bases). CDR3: CASSQVQVGAGNTIYF. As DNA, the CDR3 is TGTGCCAGCAGCCAAGTGCAAGTGGGGGCTGGAAACACCATATATTTT.